This entry concerns a single T cell receptor beta chain. The antigen is not known. This CDR3 contains 11 residues. The germline CDR1 and CDR2 sequences are LNHDA and SQIVND (reference sequence). Deletions cut 4 bases from V and 6 bases from J, with 4 bases between. The entry originates in a study of graft-versus-host responses after intestinal transplantation. Study-wide background: After anti-thymocyte globulin induction, recipients took tacrolimus and steroids for roughly three years. Overall study findings and caveats: GvH clones detected in recipient marrow included some appearing first in ileum or blood. Early after transplant, HvG clones declined as circulating GvH clones peaked. Some patients had graft-donor T cell macrochimerism. In their allografts, the ratios of graft-versus-host to host-versus-graft T cell clones were high.

Assay: immunoSEQ multiplex PCR; the TCRdb copy retains only in-frame clones and omits some. The table lists about 120,000 clones, roughly 93% of them singletons, with roughly 0.11% in the top ten. The chain joins TRBV19 to TRBJ2-1; D ambiguous. The TCR originated in a human donor who received an intestinal transplant. The source was unstimulated CD4+ T cells sorted from spleen or lymph node cells, collected before intestinal transplant. The CDR3 DNA reads as TGTGCCAGTAGTAAGCTCAATGAGCAGTTCTTC. Protein product: CASSKLNEQFF.